This entry lists 15 T cell receptor beta chains sequenced from one sample in a study of shared clonotypes between healthy human individuals. The data were produced by immunoSEQ multiplex PCR, yet TCRdb's version contains in-frame clones alone and is incomplete. Of 2.3 million or so clones detected, over 90% appear once; the ten largest clones hold roughly 0.36%. The sequenced sample was naive CD4+ T cells from PBMCs. The subset here: CD45RA+ positively selected. The receptor set was obtained from a man aged 18 to 35 in good health. Some clones in this sample may be carry-over from other donors' samples.

The chain recombines TRBV7-2 with TRBJ1-1; no definite D call. Trimming pared 5 bases from V and 4 bases from J, leaving 17 bases between. CDR1 is SGHTA and CDR2 is FQGNSA in the germline V gene. This CDR3 contains 15 residues. The CDR3 loop is CASSTSGRVGTEAFF. The CDR3 nucleotides are TGTGCCAGCAGCACTAGTGGGAGGGTAGGCACTGAAGCTTTCTTT.

V is TRBV25-1 and J is TRBJ1-2; D is possibly TRBD1 (6 bases). Germline CDR1 is MGHDK and CDR2 is SYGVNS. The CDR3 length is 13 residues. With 6 bases removed from V and 6 bases from J, the gap between germline ends came to 14 bases. Written as DNA, the CDR3 is TGTGCCAGCAGAAACAGGGCCCTCGATGGCTACACCTTC. Translating gives CASRNRALDGYTF.

The V and J genes are TRBV6-5 and TRBJ2-3, with 7 bases aligning to TRBD1. CDR1 and CDR2 from the germline V gene are MNHEY and SVGAGI. With 5 bases clipped from V and 8 bases from J, the junction kept 4 bases outside the gene matches. The CDR3 is made up of 12 amino acids. CDR3 loop: CASSTTGVTQYF. The CDR3 region has the DNA TGTGCCAGCAGTACCACAGGGGTTACGCAGTATTTT.

This chain links TRBV7-3 with TRBJ2-1; D is possibly TRBD1 (5 bases). The CDR3 length is 11 residues. V was pared by 3 bases and J by 10 bases, with 7 bases between. Per the germline V gene, CDR1 is SGHTA and CDR2 is FQGTGA. CDR3 sequence: CASSLGPEQFF. CDR3 DNA: TGTGCCAGCAGCTTGGGGCCAGAGCAGTTCTTC.

The V and J genes are TRBV29-1 and TRBJ1-4, with D possibly matching TRBD1 (6 bases). The germline V gene encodes CDR1 SQVTM and CDR2 ANQGSEA. Trimming shortened V by 7 bases and J by 4 bases, and 19 bases separated the two germline ends. The CDR3 extends over 15 amino acids. As DNA, the CDR3 is TGCAGCGCCTACTCAATGGGGGGGCGTAATGAAAAACTGTTTTTT. Its protein product is CSAYSMGGRNEKLFF.

The chain has TRBV6-6 and TRBJ1-5; possibly TRBD1 for D (5 bases). Germline V gene lookup returns CDR1 MNHNY and CDR2 SVGAGI (reference sequence). The CDR3 loop spans 14 amino acids. Between the trimmed V and J ends, which lost 2 bases and 5 bases, there was a span of 10 bases. CDR3 residues: CASSYGGGDQPQHF. DNA for the CDR3: TGTGCCAGCAGTTACGGGGGGGGTGATCAGCCCCAGCATTTT.

V gene TRBV7-8 combines with J gene TRBJ1-5; 9 nucleotides line up with TRBD1. J was trimmed by 2 bases and V by 4 bases; bases with no gene match: 21. This CDR3 spans 21 amino acids. CDR1 is SGHVS, CDR2 FQNEAQ, per germline. CDR3 nucleotide sequence: TGTGCCAGCAGCTCAACACCAACGTACAGGGGGCCTGGGAATGGCAATCAGCCCCAGCATTTT. The encoded protein is CASSSTPTYRGPGNGNQPQHF.

The V and J genes are TRBV15 and TRBJ1-2, with D unclear. Germline V lookup: CDR1 LNHNV, CDR2 YYDKDF (reference sequence). This CDR3 has 15 amino acids. V was clipped by 0 bases and J by 7 bases, with 15 bases between them. This CDR3 reads CATSRDPSGSGGYTF. The CDR3, as DNA: TGTGCCACCAGCAGAGATCCTTCGGGGTCTGGTGGCTACACCTTC. The full variable domain, its missing parts supplied by reference TRBV15 and TRBJ1-2, is DAMVIQNPRYQVTQFGKPVTLSCSQTLNHNVMYWYQQKSSQAPKLLFHYYDKDFNNEADTPDNFQSRRPNTSFCFLDIRSPGLGDTAMYLCATSRDPSGSGGYTFGSGTRLTVV.

The chain joins TRBV7-3 to TRBJ2-4; 7 bases agree with TRBD2. The CDR3 consists of 13 residues. Germline loops: CDR1 SGHTA, CDR2 FQGTGA. The ends lost 2 bases at V and 8 bases at J; junction bases unmatched: 3. CDR3: CASSLGLGDIQYF. The CDR3 DNA reads as TGTGCCAGCAGCTTAGGACTAGGGGACATTCAGTACTTC.

This clone was counted only a few times. The chain couples TRBV27 to TRBJ2-7; TRBD1 agrees at 10 bases. The germline CDR1 and CDR2 sequences are MNHEY and SMNVEV (reference sequence). Trimming took 6 bases from V and 2 from J; bases not matched to a gene: 4. The CDR3 length is 14 residues. The CDR3 nucleotides read TGTGCCAGCAGGAGGGGACAGGGGACCTACGAGCAGTACTTC. It translates to CASRRGQGTYEQYF.

V usage is TRBV4-1 and J usage is TRBJ2-7, with 7 bases matching TRBD2. J lost 1 base, V lost 1 base, and 13 bases had no gene match. The CDR3 sequence is 18 residues long. Germline lookup yields CDR1 MGHRA and CDR2 YSYEKL. Here the CDR3 reads CASSQVPGSGGGSYEQYF. CDR3 DNA: TGCGCCAGCAGCCAAGTTCCGGGGAGCGGCGGGGGATCCTACGAGCAGTACTTC.

The rearrangement uses TRBV4-1 and TRBJ2-5; 12 positions agree with TRBD2. CDR1 and CDR2 from the germline V gene are MGHRA and YSYEKL. There are 15 residues in the CDR3. The trim removed 8 bases at V and 2 bases at J, leaving 6 bases unmatched. CDR3 loop: CASQRTSGIQETQYF. In nucleotides, the CDR3 is TGCGCCAGCCAACGGACTAGCGGGATTCAAGAGACCCAGTACTTC.

The V gene is TRBV6-5, the J gene TRBJ2-3; 10 positions agree with TRBD1. The CDR3 length is 14 residues. The junction had 5 bases not matched to a gene; V was cut back by 6 bases and J by 5 bases. The germline CDR1 and CDR2 sequences are MNHEY and SVGAGI. The CDR3 sequence is CASRTTGGIDTQYF. Here the CDR3 DNA reads TGTGCCAGCAGGACGACAGGGGGCATAGATACGCAGTATTTT.

The chain links TRBV18 to TRBJ2-7; the match to TRBD1 covers 10 bases. V gave up 3 bases and J gave up 8 bases; unmatched junction bases: 7. The CDR3 loop spans 14 amino acids. Germline V CDR1 and CDR2: KGHSH, LQKENI. DNA of the CDR3: TGTGCCAGCTCACCGAGGACAGGGGGGGACCAGCAGTACTTC. Translation gives CASSPRTGGDQQYF.

The V and J genes are TRBV11-1 and TRBJ2-2; D unresolved. This CDR3 comprises 14 residues. Germline CDR1 SGHAT, CDR2 FQDESV (reference sequence). Trimming left V 1 base short and J 4 bases short, with 7 bases between. The CDR3 sequence is CASSLGLPTGELFF. CDR3 bases: TGTGCCAGCAGCTTAGGTCTTCCCACCGGGGAGCTGTTTTTT.